This TCR beta chain was identified in a study of T cell repertoires in cytomegalovirus infection. Study context: It was the public TCR beta signatures that indicated both CMV infection and matching HLA type.

Germline lookup yields CDR1 SGHVS and CDR2 FNYEAQ. V was pared by 2 bases and J by 2 bases, with 7 bases between. The CDR3 extends over 14 amino acids. From the reads, TCRdb called clonotypes with MiXCR, one entry per CDR3 protein. This table has about 900,000 distinct CDR3 sequences, 30% to 40% appearing once. Findings of the study overall: CMV-specific HLA-C-restricted TCR beta clonotypes dominated the ex vivo response.

This clonotype appeared many times. Its antigen is not identified. Sequences were derived from cultured CD8+ T cells from PBMCs, sampled from culture after CMV antigen stimulation. The TCR sequence derives from a human donor in good health (CMV status not recorded). Some clones in this sample may be carry-over from other donors' samples. The chain has TRBV7-6 and TRBJ2-1; D not resolved. CDR3 in amino acids: CASSLSVTYNEQFF. CDR3 in DNA: TGTGCCAGCAGCTTAAGCGTTACCTACAATGAGCAGTTCTTC.